These 29 T cell receptor beta chains share one sample of origin, sequenced in a study of blood T cell repertoires in COVID-19. TCRdb's table, derived via immunoSEQ multiplex PCR, lists solely in-frame clones and lacks some. In the table there are approximately 100,000 clones, around 72% of which are singletons. The sample was peripheral blood. The receptors derive from a man aged 65-85 years with acute or convalescent COVID-19.

The chain carries TRBV18 and TRBJ1-2, with 9 bases fitting TRBD1. Per the germline V gene, CDR1 is KGHSH and CDR2 is LQKENI. The CDR3 covers 14 residues. With V trimmed by 4 bases and J by 0 bases, 0 bases remained unmatched. The DNA of the CDR3 is TGTGCCAGCTCACGGGACAGGGCTAACTATGGCTACACCTTC. This translates into CASSRDRANYGYTF. The complete variable domain, with remaining parts taken from reference TRBV18 and TRBJ1-2, reads NAGVMQNPRHLVRRRGQEARLRCSPMKGHSHVYWYRQLPEEGLKFMVYLQKENIIDESGMPKERFSAEFPKEGPSILRIQQVVRGDSAAYFCASSRDRANYGYTFGSGTRLTVV.

The rearrangement links TRBV18 to TRBJ2-7; TRBD2 matches at 8 bases. V lost 4 bases to trimming and J lost 0 bases; unmatched junction nucleotides: 5. CDR1 and CDR2 (germline): KGHSH, LQKENI. This CDR3 spans 15 amino acids. CDR3 region: CASSHSGSASYEQYF. CDR3 sequence (DNA): TGTGCCAGCTCACACAGCGGGAGTGCCTCCTACGAGCAGTACTTC.

The chain uses TRBV6-4 and TRBJ2-7, with a tentative D call TRBD1 (5 bases). Germline loops: CDR1 MRHNA, CDR2 SNTAGT. V lost 2 bases to trimming and J lost 1 base, with 21 bases between them. The CDR3 has 18 amino acids. The CDR3 sequence: CASSDPSQGVDPSYEQYF. The CDR3 nucleotides read TGTGCCAGCAGTGACCCCAGCCAGGGTGTGGACCCTTCCTACGAGCAGTACTTC.

This clone turned up a few times. This chain connects TRBV7-9 to TRBJ2-3; D uncertain. CDR1 is SEHNR, CDR2 FQNEAQ, per germline (reference sequence). This CDR3 contains 13 residues. V lost 5 bases and J lost 8, with 14 bases in between. In DNA, the CDR3 is TGTGCCAGCAGCCCCCAGGCTGTCCCTACGCAGTATTTT. Amino acids: CASSPQAVPTQYF.

This clone was detected only a few times. The chain has TRBV19 and TRBJ2-7; unclear D gene. Germline V CDR1 and CDR2: LNHDA, SQIVND (reference sequence). The CDR3 is made up of 14 amino acids. The V and J ends lost 2 bases and 0 bases respectively, with 8 bases between them. CDR3 sequence: CASSIQVSSYEQYF. CDR3 in DNA: TGTGCCAGTAGTATACAGGTTAGCTCCTACGAGCAGTACTTC.

The chain carries TRBV7-9 and TRBJ1-2; 7 bases match TRBD1. The CDR3 spans 14 residues. Germline-derived CDR1 and CDR2 are SEHNR and FQNEAQ (reference sequence). Trimming removed 2 bases from V and 0 bases from J; junction bases left unmatched: 0. The CDR3 protein is CASSLQGANYGYTF. The CDR3 coding sequence is TGTGCCAGCAGCTTACAGGGGGCTAACTATGGCTACACCTTC.

This clone was seen more than once but under ten times. The chain employs TRBV4-1 and TRBJ2-6; D ambiguous. Germline CDR1 and CDR2: MGHRA and YSYEKL. The CDR3 consists of 16 residues. V was shortened by 3 bases and J by 3 bases, with 12 bases between the two germline ends. The CDR3 region has the DNA TGCGCCAGCAGCCACCCCACGGGTGGTGGGGCCAACGTCCTGACTTTC. Translating it yields CASSHPTGGGANVLTF.

V and J are TRBV7-2 and TRBJ1-3, with unresolved D. CDR1 is SGHTA, CDR2 FQGNSA, per germline. V was trimmed by 2 bases and J by 4 bases, leaving 12 bases between them. The CDR3 extends over 15 amino acids. The DNA for the CDR3 is TGTGCCAGCAGCTTATTTCTGGGGAGCGGAAACACCATATATTTT. It encodes CASSLFLGSGNTIYF.

V and J are TRBV4-2 and TRBJ2-7; 8 bases line up with TRBD2. The junction had 12 bases not matched to a gene; V was cut back by 4 bases and J by 7 bases. The V gene's germline CDR1 is LGHNA and CDR2 YNFKEQ. The CDR3 covers 15 residues. CDR3 sequence reads: CASSPTVAGGWEQYF. The DNA for the CDR3 is TGTGCCAGCAGCCCGACGGTGGCGGGAGGTTGGGAGCAGTACTTC.

The chain links TRBV3-1 (or the pseudogene TRBV3-2) to TRBJ2-7; 7 nucleotides agree with TRBD2. The germline V gene encodes CDR1 LGHDT and CDR2 YNNKEL (reference sequence). The CDR3 consists of 15 residues. V was clipped by 4 bases and J by 5 bases; unmatched bases: 11. CDR3 residues: CASSLGAGLVDEQYF. DNA for the CDR3: TGTGCCAGCAGCCTGGGCGCAGGACTAGTAGACGAGCAGTACTTC.

The chain links TRBV11-3 to TRBJ2-2; 10 nucleotides line up with TRBD1. The CDR3 consists of 17 residues. J gave up 5 bases and V 4 bases, and 10 bases lay outside the gene matches. The germline CDR1 and CDR2 sequences are SGHNT and YENEEA. The CDR3 protein is CASSSSPGQGRTGELFF. In DNA, the CDR3 is TGTGCCAGCAGCTCCTCACCGGGACAGGGGAGGACCGGGGAGCTGTTTTTT.

The CDR3 sequence is CASSRSEQFF. In DNA, the CDR3 is TGTGCCAGCAGCCGTAGTGAGCAGTTCTTC. The chain employs TRBV12-3 or TRBV12-4 and TRBJ2-1; D is ambiguous. Trimming removed 6 bases from V and 9 bases from J, with 6 bases in between. The CDR3 is made up of 10 amino acids.

This clone was seen a single time. The junction and the germline gene differ at one end; a read error may be behind it. The genes are TRBV7-6 and TRBJ1-4; TRBD1 aligns across 10 bases. The CDR3 spans 15 residues. Germline lookup yields CDR1 SGHVS and CDR2 FNYEAQ. The CDR3 nucleotides read TGTGCCAGCAGTCCGAGACAGGGGGCTAAGGAAAAACTGTTTTTT. This gives the protein CASSPRQGAKEKLFF.

This chain links TRBV5-1 with TRBJ2-5; 15 bases agree with TRBD2. V trimming: 0 bases; J trimming: 6 bases; junction bases outside the gene matches: 3. The CDR3 totals 16 residues. Looked up from germline, CDR1 is SGHRS and CDR2 is YFSETQ. The DNA of the CDR3 is TGCGCCAGCAGCTTGGAGGGACTAGCGGGAGGAAAGACCCAGTACTTC. Protein sequence: CASSLEGLAGGKTQYF.

With respect to this clone: The sample contains more than one DNA sequence encoding this CDR3. The chain carries TRBV18 and TRBJ2-7; 7 bases are shared with TRBD1. This CDR3 contains 14 residues. The J segment lost 2 bases and the V segment lost 0 bases, leaving 1 base of the junction unmatched. Germline V gene sequence: CDR1 KGHSH, CDR2 LQKENI. The DNA of the CDR3 is TGTGCCAGCTCACCACCGGGACAGCCCTACGAGCAGTACTTC. As protein: CASSPPGQPYEQYF.

This clone was seen a handful of times. The chain combines TRBV7-8 with TRBJ2-1; TRBD2 agrees at 9 bases. The CDR3 runs to 15 residues. Per germline, CDR1 SGHVS and CDR2 FQNEAQ. The J segment lost 7 bases and the V segment lost 5 bases, leaving 9 bases of the junction unmatched. In DNA form, the CDR3 reads TGTGCCAGCAGCCCCCAGGCAGCGGGGGGAAATGAGCAGTTCTTC. Residues: CASSPQAAGGNEQFF.

The V call is TRBV18, the J call TRBJ1-2; 11 bases line up with TRBD1. Trimming removed 3 bases from V and 5 bases from J; junction bases left unmatched: 5. This CDR3 region has 15 residues. From germline, CDR1 is KGHSH and CDR2 LQKENI. CDR3 amino acids: CASSPGQGDFYGYTF. The CDR3 DNA reads as TGTGCCAGCTCACCGGGACAGGGGGACTTTTATGGCTACACCTTC.

CDR3 amino acids: CAWSGRRRGTNEKLFF. CDR3 nucleotide sequence: TGTGCCTGGAGTGGGAGACGGCGCGGGACTAATGAAAAACTGTTTTTT. The genes are TRBV30 and TRBJ1-4; D gene unclear. This CDR3 spans 16 amino acids. The V end was cut by 1 base, the J end by 2 bases, with 14 bases between. The germline V gene encodes CDR1 GTSNPN and CDR2 SVGIG (reference sequence). The variable domain in full, with the rest retrieved from reference TRBV30 and TRBJ1-4, is SQTIHQWPATLVQPVGSPLSLECTVEGTSNPNLYWYRQAAGRGLQLLFYSVGIGQISSEVPQNLSASRPQDRQFILSSKKLLLSDSGFYLCAWSGRRRGTNEKLFFGSGTQLSVL.

This clone was recorded many times. The rearrangement uses TRBV6-4 and TRBJ2-1; 10 bases map to TRBD2. The ends lost 0 bases at V and 7 bases at J; junction bases unmatched: 6. The CDR3 covers 16 residues. CDR1 and CDR2 (germline): MRHNA, SNTAGT. The CDR3 DNA sequence: TGTGCCAGCAGTGACTCAGTACTAGCGGGAAGTAATGAGCAGTTCTTC. This sequence encodes CASSDSVLAGSNEQFF.

The chain employs TRBV28 and TRBJ1-1; D is possibly TRBD1 (6 bases). V lost 2 bases and J lost 1, with 11 bases in between. The CDR3 covers 15 residues. Germline values: CDR1 MDHEN, CDR2 SYDVKM. This CDR3 is CASSLRRGGNTEAFF. The CDR3 nucleotides are TGTGCCAGCAGTTTAAGAAGGGGGGGGAACACTGAAGCTTTCTTT.

The chain combines TRBV7-9 with TRBJ1-5; possibly TRBD1 for D (6 bases). Trimming shortened V by 1 base and J by 6 bases, and 16 bases separated the two germline ends. Germline V gives CDR1 SEHNR, CDR2 FQNEAQ (reference sequence). The CDR3 has 16 amino acids. CDR3 in DNA: TGTGCCAGCAGCTTAGGGCCCCAGGCAGGGGCTCAGCCCCAGCATTTT. Translating gives CASSLGPQAGAQPQHF. The full variable domain, rest sourced from reference TRBV7-9 and TRBJ1-5, is DTGVSQNPRHKITKRGQNVTFRCDPISEHNRLYWYRQTLGQGPEFLTYFQNEAQLEKSRLLSDRFSAERPKGSFSTLEIQRTEQGDSAMYLCASSLGPQAGAQPQHFGDGTRLSIL.

This chain uses TRBV19 with TRBJ2-1; 12 nucleotides line up with TRBD1. Per germline, CDR1 LNHDA and CDR2 SQIVND (reference sequence). The trim removed 7 bases at V and 7 bases at J, leaving 5 bases unmatched. The CDR3 runs 14 residues. In DNA form, the CDR3 reads TGTGCCAGTAAGAGGGACAGGGGGCAAAATGAGCAGTTCTTC. Amino acid sequence: CASKRDRGQNEQFF.

DNA of the CDR3: TGTGCCACCAGTGATAGACAACCGGGACAACTTAACTATGGCTACACCTTC. It yields the protein CATSDRQPGQLNYGYTF. This chain uses TRBV24-1 with TRBJ1-2; TRBD1 is a possible D gene (6 bases). V was clipped by 3 bases and J by 1 base, with 17 bases between them. Germline V gene sequence: CDR1 KGHDR, CDR2 SFDVKD. CDR3 size: 17 residues.

The chain has TRBV28 and TRBJ1-2; D uncertain. This CDR3 is 13 amino acids long. V lost 7 bases to trimming and J lost 5 bases, with 14 bases between them. Germline-derived CDR1 and CDR2 are MDHEN and SYDVKM. As DNA, the CDR3 is TGTGCCAGCACTGACTCAATAACGTATGGCTACACCTTC. Protein: CASTDSITYGYTF.

The V call is TRBV25-1, the J call TRBJ2-3; 7 bases agree with TRBD1. Trimming removed 2 bases from V and 3 bases from J; junction bases left unmatched: 2. CDR3 length: 14 amino acids. The germline gives CDR1 MGHDK, CDR2 SYGVNS. This chain's CDR3 is CASSEEGATDTQYF. DNA for the CDR3: TGTGCCAGCAGTGAAGAGGGGGCGACAGATACGCAGTATTTT.

The table lists this clone with a count of one. The chain couples TRBV2 to TRBJ2-1, with 9 bases identical to TRBD1. Germline-derived CDR1 and CDR2 are SNHLY and FYNNEI. The CDR3 spans 14 residues. V shed 4 bases, J shed 8 bases, and the junction held 6 bases outside the gene matches. CDR3 residues: CASSVGQGVDEQFF. The CDR3 DNA reads TGTGCCAGCAGTGTGGGACAGGGAGTCGATGAGCAGTTCTTC.

This rearrangement joins TRBV4-3 to TRBJ2-5, with D possibly being TRBD1 (8 bases). CDR1 and CDR2 from the germline V gene are LGHNA and YSLEER. The V gene lost 0 bases and the J gene lost 4 bases, with 15 bases spanning the gap. The CDR3 covers 16 residues. CDR3 sequence reads: CASSQEAQGGGETQYF. The CDR3 DNA reads TGCGCCAGCAGCCAAGAGGCACAGGGGGGGGGAGAGACCCAGTACTTC.

The CDR3 DNA reads TGTGCCAGCAGCGATCTTGGAAACACCATATATTTT. Amino acids: CASSDLGNTIYF. The genes are TRBV9 and TRBJ1-3; D not certain. Germline V lookup: CDR1 SGDLS, CDR2 YYNGEE. The CDR3 length is 12 residues. V was clipped by 3 bases and J by 3 bases, with 4 bases between them.

J is TRBJ1-1 and V is TRBV15, with TRBD1 as a possible D gene (5 bases). Per germline, CDR1 LNHNV and CDR2 YYDKDF (reference sequence). The CDR3 consists of 14 residues. V lost 1 base and J 5 bases, leaving 11 bases between the germline ends. CDR3 in amino acids: CATSRALGVTEAFF. The CDR3 nucleotides read TGTGCCACCAGCAGAGCGTTAGGGGTGACTGAAGCTTTCTTT.